These 4 T cell receptor beta chains originate from one sample sequenced in a study of post-analysis software for immune sequencing data. Broader study findings: Patients used about five TRBV segments, including TRBV5-6, TRBV5-1 and TRBV20-1, more often than controls.

TCR beta libraries were prepared from cDNA with unique molecular identifiers. TCRdb independently ran MiXCR on the PCR reads; one entry per CDR3 protein. The sample holds 750,000 to 950,000 distinct CDR3 sequences, 46% seen once. These TCRs are of unknown antigen specificity. Sequenced input: blood. The receptor set was obtained from a girl aged 5-17 years with multiple sclerosis.

The rearrangement links TRBV6-5 to TRBJ2-7; 7 bases line up with TRBD1. CDR1 and CDR2 from the germline V gene are MNHEY and SVGAGI. CDR3 size: 14 residues. Trimming removed 6 bases from V and 3 bases from J; junction bases left unmatched: 8. DNA for the CDR3: TGTGCCAGCAGATCGGGACAGATCTTCTACGAGCAGTACTTC. Protein: CASRSGQIFYEQYF.

The J gene is TRBJ2-3, the V gene TRBV6-5; D is tentatively TRBD1 or TRBD2 (5 bases each). Trimming shortened V by 4 bases and J by 6 bases, and 17 bases separated the two germline ends. This CDR3 is built from 15 residues. CDR1 MNHEY and CDR2 SVGAGI come from the germline V gene. The DNA of the CDR3 is TGTGCCAGCAGTTCCCCGGGACCGGTCGCGGATACGCAGTATTTT. The encoded protein is CASSSPGPVADTQYF.

For the CDR3, the DNA is TGTGCCAGCAGCCAAAGGGGCAGGGATTACGAGCAGTACTTC. Translating it yields CASSQRGRDYEQYF. This sequence joins TRBV4-2 and TRBJ2-7, with D tentatively TRBD1 (5 bases). The CDR3 sequence is 14 residues long. Germline values: CDR1 LGHNA, CDR2 YNFKEQ. The V end lost 2 bases, the J end lost 4 bases, and 12 bases lay between the germline ends.

The J gene is TRBJ2-3, the V gene TRBV19, with 8 bases fitting TRBD2. The CDR3 is made up of 17 amino acids. Germline-derived CDR1 and CDR2 are LNHDA and SQIVND (reference sequence). J lost 4 bases, V lost 8 bases, and 17 bases had no gene match. Written as DNA, the CDR3 is TGTGCCAGTTCCCCGGGAGGGGGTGTGAGCTTCGCAGATACGCAGTATTTT. Translation gives CASSPGGGVSFADTQYF.